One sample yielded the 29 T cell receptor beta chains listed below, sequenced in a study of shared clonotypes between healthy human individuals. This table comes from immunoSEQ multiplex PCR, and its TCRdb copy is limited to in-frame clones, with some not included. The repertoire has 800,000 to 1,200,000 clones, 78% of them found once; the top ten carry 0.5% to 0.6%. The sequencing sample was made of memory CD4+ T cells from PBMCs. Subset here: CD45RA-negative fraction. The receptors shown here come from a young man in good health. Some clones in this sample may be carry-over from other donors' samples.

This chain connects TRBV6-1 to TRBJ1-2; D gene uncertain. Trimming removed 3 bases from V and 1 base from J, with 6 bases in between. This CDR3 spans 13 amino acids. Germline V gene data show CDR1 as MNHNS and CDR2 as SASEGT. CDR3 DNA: TGTGCCAGCAGTGAGTTGATTAACTATGGCTACACCTTC. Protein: CASSELINYGYTF.

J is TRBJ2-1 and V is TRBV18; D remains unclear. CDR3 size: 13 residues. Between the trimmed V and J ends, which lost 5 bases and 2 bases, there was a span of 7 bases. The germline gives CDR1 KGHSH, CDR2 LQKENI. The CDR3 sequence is CASSAQAYNEQFF. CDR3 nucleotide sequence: TGTGCCAGCTCAGCGCAGGCCTACAATGAGCAGTTCTTC.

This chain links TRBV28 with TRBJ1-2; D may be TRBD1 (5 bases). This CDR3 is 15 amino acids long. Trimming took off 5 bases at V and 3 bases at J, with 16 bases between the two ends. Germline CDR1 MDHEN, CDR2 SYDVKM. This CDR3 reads CASSISGLPDYGYTF. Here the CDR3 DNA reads TGTGCCAGCAGTATATCGGGGCTGCCAGACTATGGCTACACCTTC.

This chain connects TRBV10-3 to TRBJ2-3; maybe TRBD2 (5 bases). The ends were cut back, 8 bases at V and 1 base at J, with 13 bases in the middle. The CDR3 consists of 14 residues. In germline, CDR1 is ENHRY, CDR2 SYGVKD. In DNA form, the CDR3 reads TGTGCCATCCGGGGAAGCGGCCGCACAGATACGCAGTATTTT. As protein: CAIRGSGRTDTQYF.

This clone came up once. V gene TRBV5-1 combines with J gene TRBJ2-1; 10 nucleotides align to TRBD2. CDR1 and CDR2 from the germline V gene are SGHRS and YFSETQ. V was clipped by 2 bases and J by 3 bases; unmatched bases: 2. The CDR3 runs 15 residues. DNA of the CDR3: TGCGCCAGCAGCTTTAGGACTAGCGGCTACAATGAGCAGTTCTTC. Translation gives CASSFRTSGYNEQFF.

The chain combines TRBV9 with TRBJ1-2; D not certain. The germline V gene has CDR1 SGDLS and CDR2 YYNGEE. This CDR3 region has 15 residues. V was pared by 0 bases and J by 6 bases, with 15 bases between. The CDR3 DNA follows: TGTGCCAGCAGCGTAGAGGGCCATTGGGGTGATGGCTACACCTTC. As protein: CASSVEGHWGDGYTF. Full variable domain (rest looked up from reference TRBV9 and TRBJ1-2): DSGVTQTPKHLITATGQRVTLRCSPRSGDLSVYWYQQSLDQGLQFLIQYYNGEERAKGNILERFSAQQFPDLHSELNLSSLELGDSALYFCASSVEGHWGDGYTFGSGTRLTVV.

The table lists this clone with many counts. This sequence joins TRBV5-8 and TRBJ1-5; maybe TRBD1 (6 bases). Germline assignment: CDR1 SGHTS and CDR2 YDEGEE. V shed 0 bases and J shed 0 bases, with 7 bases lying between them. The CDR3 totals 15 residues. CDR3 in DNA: TGTGCCAGCAGCTTGGGACAGGATAGCAATCAGCCCCAGCATTTT. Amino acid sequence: CASSLGQDSNQPQHF.

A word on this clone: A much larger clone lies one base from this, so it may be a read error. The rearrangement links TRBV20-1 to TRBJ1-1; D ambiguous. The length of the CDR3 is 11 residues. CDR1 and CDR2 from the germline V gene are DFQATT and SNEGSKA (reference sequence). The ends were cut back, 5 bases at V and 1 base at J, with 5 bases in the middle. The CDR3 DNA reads TGCAGTGCTGCGGGGAACACTGAAGCTTTCTTT. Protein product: CSAAGNTEAFF.

CDR3 in DNA: TGCGCCAGCAGCGTAGGGACTAGCGGGAACGAGCAGTACTTC. Protein product: CASSVGTSGNEQYF. The V call is TRBV5-1, the J call TRBJ2-7; 13 bases fit TRBD2. Germline lookup yields CDR1 SGHRS and CDR2 YFSETQ. V shed 4 bases, J shed 5 bases, and the junction held 3 bases outside the gene matches. The CDR3 is made up of 14 amino acids.

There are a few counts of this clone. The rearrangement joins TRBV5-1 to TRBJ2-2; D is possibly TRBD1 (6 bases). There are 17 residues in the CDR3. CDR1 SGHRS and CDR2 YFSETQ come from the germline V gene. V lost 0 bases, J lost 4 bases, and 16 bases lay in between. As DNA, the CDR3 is TGCGCCAGCAGCTTGGAGGGCAGGGGCTGGGGCACCGGGGAGCTGTTTTTT. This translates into CASSLEGRGWGTGELFF.

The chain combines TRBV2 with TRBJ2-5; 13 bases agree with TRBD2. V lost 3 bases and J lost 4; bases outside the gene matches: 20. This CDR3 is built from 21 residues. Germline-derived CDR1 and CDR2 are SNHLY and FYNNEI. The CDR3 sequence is CASSEGRRTGTSGIWGETQYF. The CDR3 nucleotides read TGTGCCAGCAGTGAGGGGAGGCGTACCGGGACTAGCGGGATATGGGGAGAGACCCAGTACTTC.

CDR3 sequence: CASSVAGLGTDTQYF. The DNA for the CDR3 is TGTGCCAGTAGTGTAGCGGGGTTGGGCACAGATACGCAGTATTTT. The chain couples TRBV19 to TRBJ2-3, with TRBD2 matching 8 bases. CDR1 is LNHDA and CDR2 is SQIVND in the germline V gene (reference sequence). The V gene end was trimmed by 5 bases and the J gene end by 1 base; junction bases not matched to a gene: 5. The CDR3 loop spans 15 amino acids.

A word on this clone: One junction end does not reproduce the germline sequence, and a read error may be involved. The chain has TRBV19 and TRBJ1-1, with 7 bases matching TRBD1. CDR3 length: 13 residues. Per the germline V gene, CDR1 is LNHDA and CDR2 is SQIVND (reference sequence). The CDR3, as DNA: TGTGCCAGTAGTATAGGTAGGGACAGCTTAGGCCTCTTT. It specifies CASSIGRDSLGLF.

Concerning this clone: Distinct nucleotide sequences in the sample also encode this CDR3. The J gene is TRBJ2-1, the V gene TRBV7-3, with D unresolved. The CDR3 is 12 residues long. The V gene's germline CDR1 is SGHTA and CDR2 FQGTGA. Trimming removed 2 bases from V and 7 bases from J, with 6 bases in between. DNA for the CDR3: TGTGCCAGCAGCTTACGAGGAAATGAGCAGTTCTTC. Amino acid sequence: CASSLRGNEQFF.

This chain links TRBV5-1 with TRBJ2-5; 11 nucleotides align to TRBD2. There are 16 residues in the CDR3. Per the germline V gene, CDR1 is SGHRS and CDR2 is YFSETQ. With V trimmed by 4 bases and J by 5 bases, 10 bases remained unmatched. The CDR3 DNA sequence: TGCGCCAGCAGCCGAACGACTAGCGGGACGGGGGAGACCCAGTACTTC. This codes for CASSRTTSGTGETQYF.

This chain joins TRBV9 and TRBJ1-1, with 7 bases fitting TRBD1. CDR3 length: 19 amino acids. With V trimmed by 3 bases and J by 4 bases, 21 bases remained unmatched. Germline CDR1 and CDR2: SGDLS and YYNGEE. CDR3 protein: CASSDLLTGQSPAGTEAFF. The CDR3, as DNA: TGTGCCAGCAGCGACCTCCTGACAGGGCAAAGCCCGGCGGGCACTGAAGCTTTCTTT.

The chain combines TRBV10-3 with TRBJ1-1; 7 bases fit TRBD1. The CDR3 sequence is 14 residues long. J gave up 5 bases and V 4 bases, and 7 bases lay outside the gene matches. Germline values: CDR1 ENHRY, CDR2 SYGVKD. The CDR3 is CAISGAGGRTEAFF. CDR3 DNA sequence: TGTGCCATCAGTGGGGCAGGGGGTAGAACTGAAGCTTTCTTT.

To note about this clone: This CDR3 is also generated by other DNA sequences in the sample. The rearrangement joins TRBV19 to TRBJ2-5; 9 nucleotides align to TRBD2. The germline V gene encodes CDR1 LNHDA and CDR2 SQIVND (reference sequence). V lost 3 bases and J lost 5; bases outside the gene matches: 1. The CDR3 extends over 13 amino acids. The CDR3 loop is CASSMRGGETQYF. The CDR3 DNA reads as TGTGCCAGTAGTATGCGGGGGGGCGAGACCCAGTACTTC.

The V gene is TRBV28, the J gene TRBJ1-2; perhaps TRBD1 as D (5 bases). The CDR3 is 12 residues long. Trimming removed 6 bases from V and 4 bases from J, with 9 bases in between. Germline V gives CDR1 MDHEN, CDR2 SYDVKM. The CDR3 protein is CASSPGTYGYTF. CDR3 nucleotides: TGTGCCAGCAGCCCAGGGACCTATGGCTACACCTTC.

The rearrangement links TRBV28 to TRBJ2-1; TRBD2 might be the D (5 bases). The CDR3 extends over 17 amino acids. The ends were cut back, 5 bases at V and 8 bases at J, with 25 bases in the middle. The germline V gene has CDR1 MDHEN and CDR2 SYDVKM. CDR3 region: CASSPSRLAPRVDEQFF. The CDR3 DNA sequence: TGTGCCAGCAGTCCTTCCCGCCTAGCCCCAAGGGTCGATGAGCAGTTCTTC.

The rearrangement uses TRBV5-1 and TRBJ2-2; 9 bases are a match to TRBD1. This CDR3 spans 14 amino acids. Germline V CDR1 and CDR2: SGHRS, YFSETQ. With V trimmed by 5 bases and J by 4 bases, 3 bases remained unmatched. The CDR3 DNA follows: TGCGCCAGCAGGGGACAGGGTGCCACCGGGGAGCTGTTTTTT. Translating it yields CASRGQGATGELFF.

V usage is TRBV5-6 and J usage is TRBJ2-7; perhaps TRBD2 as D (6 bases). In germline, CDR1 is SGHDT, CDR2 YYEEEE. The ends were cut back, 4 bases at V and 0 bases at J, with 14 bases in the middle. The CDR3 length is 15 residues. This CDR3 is CASSQGLSPSYEQYF. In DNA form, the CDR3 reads TGTGCCAGCAGCCAGGGACTTTCTCCCTCCTACGAGCAGTACTTC.

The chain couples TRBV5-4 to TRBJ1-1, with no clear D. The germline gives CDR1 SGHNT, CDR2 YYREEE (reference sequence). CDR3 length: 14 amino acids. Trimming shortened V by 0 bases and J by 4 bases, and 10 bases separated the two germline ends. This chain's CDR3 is CASSLGEGGTEAFF. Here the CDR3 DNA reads TGTGCCAGCAGCTTGGGCGAGGGCGGCACTGAAGCTTTCTTT.

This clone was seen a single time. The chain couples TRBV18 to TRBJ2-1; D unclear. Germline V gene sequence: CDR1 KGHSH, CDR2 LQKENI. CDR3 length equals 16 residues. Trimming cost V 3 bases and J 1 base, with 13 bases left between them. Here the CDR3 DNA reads TGTGCCAGCTCACCGAGCTGGTTCTCGTCCTACAATGAGCAGTTCTTC. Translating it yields CASSPSWFSSYNEQFF. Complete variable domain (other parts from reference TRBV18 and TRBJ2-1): NAGVMQNPRHLVRRRGQEARLRCSPMKGHSHVYWYRQLPEEGLKFMVYLQKENIIDESGMPKERFSAEFPKEGPSILRIQQVVRGDSAAYFCASSPSWFSSYNEQFFGPGTRLTVL.

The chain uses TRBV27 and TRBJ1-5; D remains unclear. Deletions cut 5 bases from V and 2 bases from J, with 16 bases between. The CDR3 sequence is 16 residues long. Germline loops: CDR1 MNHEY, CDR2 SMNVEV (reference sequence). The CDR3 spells CASSPWSHKGNQPQHF. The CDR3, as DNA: TGTGCCAGCAGTCCCTGGTCGCACAAGGGCAATCAGCCCCAGCATTTT.

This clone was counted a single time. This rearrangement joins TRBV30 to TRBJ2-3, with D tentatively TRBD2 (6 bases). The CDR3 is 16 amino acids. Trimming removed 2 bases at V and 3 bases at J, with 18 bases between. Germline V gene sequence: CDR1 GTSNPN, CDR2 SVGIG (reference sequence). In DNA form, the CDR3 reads TGTGCCTGGAGTACTGGGCTAGCGTTGGGAACAGATACGCAGTATTTT. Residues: CAWSTGLALGTDTQYF.

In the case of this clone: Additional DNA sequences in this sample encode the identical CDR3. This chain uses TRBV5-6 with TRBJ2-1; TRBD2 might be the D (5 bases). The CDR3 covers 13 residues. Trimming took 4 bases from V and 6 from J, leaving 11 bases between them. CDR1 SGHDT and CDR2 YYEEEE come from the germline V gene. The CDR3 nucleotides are TGTGCCAGCAGCCCGGACTCCGGCAATGAGCAGTTCTTC. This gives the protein CASSPDSGNEQFF.

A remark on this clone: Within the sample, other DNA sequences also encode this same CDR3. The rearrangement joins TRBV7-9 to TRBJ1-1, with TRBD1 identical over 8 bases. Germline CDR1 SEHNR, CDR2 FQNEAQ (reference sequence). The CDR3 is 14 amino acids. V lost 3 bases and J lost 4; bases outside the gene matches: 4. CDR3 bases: TGTGCCAGCAGCTTGGACAGGGCCTCCACTGAAGCTTTCTTT. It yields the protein CASSLDRASTEAFF. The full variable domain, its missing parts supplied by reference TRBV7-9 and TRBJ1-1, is DTGVSQNPRHKITKRGQNVTFRCDPISEHNRLYWYRQTLGQGPEFLTYFQNEAQLEKSRLLSDRFSAERPKGSFSTLEIQRTEQGDSAMYLCASSLDRASTEAFFGQGTRLTVV.

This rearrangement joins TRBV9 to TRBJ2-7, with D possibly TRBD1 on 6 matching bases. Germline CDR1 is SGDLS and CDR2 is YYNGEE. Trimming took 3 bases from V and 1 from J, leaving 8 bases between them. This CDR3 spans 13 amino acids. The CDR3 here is CASSGGPSYEQYF. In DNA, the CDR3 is TGTGCCAGCAGCGGGGGGCCATCCTACGAGCAGTACTTC. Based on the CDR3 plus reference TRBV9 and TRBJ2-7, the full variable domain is DSGVTQTPKHLITATGQRVTLRCSPRSGDLSVYWYQQSLDQGLQFLIQYYNGEERAKGNILERFSAQQFPDLHSELNLSSLELGDSALYFCASSGGPSYEQYFGPGTRLTVT.